This paragraph reports one T cell receptor beta chain. Its specificity is not known. This CDR3 has 13 residues. Unmatched junction bases numbered 6, after V lost 6 bases and J lost 5 bases. The V gene's germline CDR1 is MNHEY and CDR2 SVGAGI. TCRdb re-called the reads with MiXCR, one entry per CDR3 protein. The sample includes under 850,000 distinct CDR3 sequences, 35% to 45% seen only once; the top ten take around 2.6%. This entry comes from a study of T cell repertoires in cytomegalovirus infection. In the study overall: CMV infection plus the matching HLA type was flagged by public TCR beta signatures.

Whole-study results and caveats: The study identified carriers of CMV plus the relevant HLA from cumulative public TCR beta family frequency. HLA-C-restricted CMV clonotypes gave the most frequent clonotype in two of eight donors.

The TCR comes from a human donor in good health (CMV status not recorded). Some clones in this sample may be carry-over from other donors' samples. Source material: PBMCs. V gene TRBV6-5 combines with J gene TRBJ1-2, with 7 bases matching TRBD1. CDR3 in amino acids: CASRPSTGYGYTF. The CDR3 nucleotides read TGTGCCAGCAGGCCCTCGACAGGGTATGGCTACACCTTC.